Each of the 32 T cell receptor beta chains below was sequenced from the same sample in a study of blood T cells in healthy people across ages. A J-beta primer mix and a sample-barcoded 5' primer were used in a second PCR of roughly 7 to 12 cycles. TCRdb re-called the 5' RACE reads through MiXCR, storing one row per CDR3 protein. The table has hundreds of thousands of distinct CDR3 sequences, 58% seen once; the top ten hold more than 35%. Sequencing was done on a sample of blood. These TCRs come from a man between 60 and 75 years old in good health.

The chain is built from TRBV28 and TRBJ2-2, with D possibly TRBD1 on 6 matching bases. Trimming left V 2 bases short and J 7 bases short, with 11 bases between. Germline lookup yields CDR1 MDHEN and CDR2 SYDVKM. This CDR3 region has 14 residues. CDR3 sequence: CASSLAAGDGELFF. The CDR3 coding sequence is TGTGCCAGCAGTTTAGCGGCAGGGGACGGGGAGCTGTTTTTT.

CDR3 bases: TGCGCCAGCAGCTTGGGCCCAGCGGGGGTGATCTACGAGCAGTACTTC. This sequence encodes CASSLGPAGVIYEQYF. The chain is built from TRBV5-1 and TRBJ2-7; the match to TRBD2 covers 8 bases. V dropped 0 bases and J dropped 3; count of bases not matched to a gene: 8. Germline V gene sequence: CDR1 SGHRS, CDR2 YFSETQ. This CDR3 is built from 16 residues. Drawing the rest from reference TRBV5-1 and TRBJ2-7, the complete variable domain is KAGVTQTPRYLIKTRGQQVTLSCSPISGHRSVSWYQQTPGQGLQFLFEYFSETQRNKGNFPGRFSGRQFSNSRSEMNVSTLELGDSALYLCASSLGPAGVIYEQYFGPGTRLTVT.

This clonotype showed up just once. The gene calls are TRBV7-2 and TRBJ2-4; D is possibly TRBD1 (6 bases). Trimming left V 1 base short and J 0 bases short, with 13 bases between. CDR1 SGHTA and CDR2 FQGNSA come from the germline V gene. The CDR3 has 17 amino acids. The CDR3 spells CASSLDGQPLAKNIQYF. The CDR3 DNA is TGTGCCAGCAGCTTAGATGGACAGCCTCTAGCCAAAAACATTCAGTACTTC.

V gene TRBV4-1 combines with J gene TRBJ1-5, with no clear D. From germline, CDR1 is MGHRA and CDR2 YSYEKL. The length of the CDR3 is 18 residues. The V and J ends lost 4 bases and 0 bases respectively, with 19 bases between them. CDR3 sequence reads: CASSPVSWGSYSNQPQHF. The CDR3 DNA reads as TGCGCCAGCAGCCCAGTATCTTGGGGTTCGTATAGCAATCAGCCCCAGCATTTT.

This rearrangement joins TRBV4-1 to TRBJ2-2, with D possibly TRBD1 on 5 matching bases. Germline lookup yields CDR1 MGHRA and CDR2 YSYEKL. The CDR3 runs 14 residues. Between the trimmed V and J ends, which lost 1 base and 4 bases, there was a span of 7 bases. Written as DNA, the CDR3 is TGCGCCAGCAGCCAAGGGACAATCACCGGGGAGCTGTTTTTT. Residues: CASSQGTITGELFF.

This clonotype was counted at least ten times. V is TRBV29-1 and J is TRBJ2-7; tentative D call: TRBD2 (5 bases). This CDR3 comprises 12 residues. The V end was cut by 2 bases, the J end by 3 bases, with 8 bases between. CDR1 is SQVTM and CDR2 is ANQGSEA in the germline V gene. The CDR3 nucleotides read TGCAGCGTTGAATTCCGGGACTACGAGCAGTACTTC. It encodes CSVEFRDYEQYF.

This chain joins TRBV5-1 and TRBJ2-1; TRBD2 matches 13 bases. From germline, CDR1 is SGHRS and CDR2 YFSETQ. The CDR3 totals 16 residues. V shed 4 bases, J shed 8 bases, and the junction held 9 bases outside the gene matches. CDR3 in DNA: TGCGCCAGCAGCCAGAGGACTAGCGGGAGTTTGGATGAGCAGTTCTTC. Amino acid sequence: CASSQRTSGSLDEQFF. Drawing the rest from reference TRBV5-1 and TRBJ2-1, the complete variable domain is KAGVTQTPRYLIKTRGQQVTLSCSPISGHRSVSWYQQTPGQGLQFLFEYFSETQRNKGNFPGRFSGRQFSNSRSEMNVSTLELGDSALYLCASSQRTSGSLDEQFFGPGTRLTVL.

The rearrangement joins TRBV6-5 to TRBJ2-1; no reliable D call. The CDR3 contains 16 residues. V lost 5 bases, J lost 9 bases, and 23 bases lay in between. Germline V gene lookup returns CDR1 MNHEY and CDR2 SVGAGI. The CDR3 here is CASSPNSAQGWGEQFF. DNA of the CDR3: TGTGCCAGCAGTCCAAACAGTGCACAAGGATGGGGTGAGCAGTTCTTC.

The V call is TRBV5-1, the J call TRBJ2-1, with 9 positions matching TRBD1. Germline loops: CDR1 SGHRS, CDR2 YFSETQ. The CDR3 is 15 amino acids. Trimming at V came to 3 bases and at J to 7 bases, leaving 8 bases not matched to a gene. The CDR3 loop reads CASSSGTGSSNEQFF. CDR3 nucleotide sequence: TGCGCCAGCAGCTCCGGGACAGGGAGTTCTAATGAGCAGTTCTTC. The variable domain in full, completed from reference TRBV5-1 and TRBJ2-1, reads KAGVTQTPRYLIKTRGQQVTLSCSPISGHRSVSWYQQTPGQGLQFLFEYFSETQRNKGNFPGRFSGRQFSNSRSEMNVSTLELGDSALYLCASSSGTGSSNEQFFGPGTRLTVL.

The chain is built from TRBV2 and TRBJ1-1, with 8 bases matching TRBD1. The CDR3 is 14 residues long. Per the germline V gene, CDR1 is SNHLY and CDR2 is FYNNEI. With V trimmed by 7 bases and J by 1 base, 5 bases remained unmatched. DNA for the CDR3: TGTGCCAGCACTTGGGGACAGGAGAACACTGAAGCTTTCTTT. As protein: CASTWGQENTEAFF. The full variable domain, completed using reference TRBV2 and TRBJ1-1, is EPEVTQTPSHQVTQMGQEVILRCVPISNHLYFYWYRQILGQKVEFLVSFYNNEISEKSEIFDDQFSVERPDGSNFTLKIRSTKLEDSAMYFCASTWGQENTEAFFGQGTRLTVV.

This clonotype was observed a few times. The chain uses TRBV7-8 and TRBJ2-1, with a weak D call TRBD1 (5 bases). Germline lookup yields CDR1 SGHVS and CDR2 FQNEAQ. Deletions cut 1 base from V and 0 bases from J, with 13 bases between. This CDR3 is 17 amino acids long. CDR3 coding DNA: TGTGCCAGCAGCTTAGAAGGACACTTCAGCTCCTACAATGAGCAGTTCTTC. It yields the protein CASSLEGHFSSYNEQFF.

The V gene is TRBV20-1, the J gene TRBJ2-1, with D possibly TRBD1 on 5 matching bases. V was clipped by 0 bases and J by 7 bases, with 19 bases between them. The CDR3 loop spans 16 amino acids. Per germline, CDR1 DFQATT and CDR2 SNEGSKA (reference sequence). The CDR3: CSARDWAQGPGNEQFF. The CDR3 coding sequence is TGCAGTGCTAGAGATTGGGCCCAGGGTCCCGGTAATGAGCAGTTCTTC.

This chain joins TRBV7-2 and TRBJ2-2; perhaps TRBD2 as D (6 bases). The CDR3 has 13 residues. Trimming removed 3 bases at V and 6 bases at J, with 8 bases between. Germline CDR1 reads SGHTA; CDR2 reads FQGNSA. In DNA form, the CDR3 reads TGTGCCAGCAGCTTTAGGAGGGCCGGGGAGCTGTTTTTT. It codes for CASSFRRAGELFF.

The genes are TRBV20-1 and TRBJ2-4, with 13 bases matching TRBD2. The DNA end favors TRBJ2-7, so the J call may be wrong. CDR1 is DFQATT and CDR2 is SNEGSKA in the germline V gene (reference sequence). CDR3 length: 19 residues. As DNA, the CDR3 is TGCAGTGCTAGAGTTCTCGGGCCGGGACTAGCGGGAAGCTCCTACGAGCAGTACTTC. It yields the protein CSARVLGPGLAGSSYEQYF.

This clonotype was counted only a few times. The chain recombines TRBV7-2 with TRBJ2-7; 12 bases are shared with TRBD2. The germline CDR1 and CDR2 sequences are SGHTA and FQGNSA. CDR3 length: 18 residues. With V trimmed by 1 base and J by 4 bases, 11 bases remained unmatched. CDR3 sequence reads: CASSLETSGGFLGYEQYF. The CDR3 DNA is TGTGCCAGCAGCTTAGAAACTAGCGGGGGGTTCCTCGGTTACGAGCAGTACTTC.

This chain joins TRBV6-6 and TRBJ1-2; TRBD1 matches 7 bases. V lost 0 bases and J lost 7; bases outside the gene matches: 14. CDR1 MNHNY and CDR2 SVGAGI come from the germline V gene (reference sequence). The CDR3 runs 17 residues. The CDR3 spells CASSYSLPDRSVSGYTF. CDR3 bases: TGTGCCAGCAGTTACTCTCTCCCGGACAGGTCTGTTAGTGGCTACACCTTC.

The chain joins TRBV5-1 to TRBJ1-1; TRBD1 aligns across 10 bases. This CDR3 region has 16 residues. With 5 bases clipped from V and 4 bases from J, the junction kept 11 bases outside the gene matches. Germline loops: CDR1 SGHRS, CDR2 YFSETQ. CDR3: CASRPRDRGLATEAFF. The CDR3 nucleotides read TGCGCCAGCAGACCCCGGGACAGGGGCCTCGCCACTGAAGCTTTCTTT.

This clonotype was seen a handful of times. This rearrangement joins TRBV2 to TRBJ2-7; D is undetermined. The CDR3 consists of 12 residues. Per germline, CDR1 SNHLY and CDR2 FYNNEI. V was trimmed by 7 bases and J by 2 bases, leaving 9 bases between them. The CDR3, as DNA: TGTGCCAGCAAAGGCAGAGCCTACGAGCAGTACTTC. Amino acid sequence: CASKGRAYEQYF.

Here the CDR3 DNA reads TGTGCCAGCAGTCCCTTGGCGACTCTAGGCTACAATGAGCAGTTCTTC. This gives the protein CASSPLATLGYNEQFF. The chain carries TRBV6-1 and TRBJ2-1; D remains ambiguous. Germline V gene data show CDR1 as MNHNS and CDR2 as SASEGT. Trimming cost V 5 bases and J 3 bases, with 17 bases left between them. The CDR3 loop spans 16 amino acids.

This clonotype showed up just a few times. The chain couples TRBV6-5 to TRBJ1-2; D remains unclear. The CDR3 is 15 residues long. V dropped 1 base and J dropped 0 bases, with 9 bases sitting between them. The germline V gene encodes CDR1 MNHEY and CDR2 SVGAGI. The DNA for the CDR3 is TGTGCCAGCAGTTACTTCGACGCACCTAACTATGGCTACACCTTC. This gives the protein CASSYFDAPNYGYTF.

Only a few counts were recorded for this clonotype. As DNA, the CDR3 is TGTGCCAGCAGCAAAGGGGAGGTGGGAGCCAAAAACATTCAGTACTTC. This gives the protein CASSKGEVGAKNIQYF. The chain links TRBV21-1 to TRBJ2-4; the DNA was not compared with TRBD2, the D call given in the table. TRBV21-1 is an annotated pseudogene. The CDR3 is 16 residues long.

The CDR3 is CASSLSLGGRGETQYF. The CDR3 DNA is TGTGCCAGCAGTTTGTCCCTGGGGGGGCGCGGAGAGACCCAGTACTTC. The gene calls are TRBV28 and TRBJ2-5; a possible D gene is TRBD2 (7 bases). From germline, CDR1 is MDHEN and CDR2 SYDVKM. Trimming removed 3 bases at V and 4 bases at J, with 18 bases between. The CDR3 length is 16 residues.

J is TRBJ2-7 and V is TRBV20-1; no clear D. The J call may be in error: the DNA end matches TRBJ2-5 better. Germline values: CDR1 DFQATT, CDR2 SNEGSKA (reference sequence). The CDR3 sequence is 14 residues long. The CDR3 nucleotides read TGCAGTGCTAGAGATCAGGCTTTCGGAGAGACCCAGTACTTC. Translation gives CSARDQAFGETQYF.

This clonotype has just a few counts. V gene TRBV29-1 combines with J gene TRBJ2-7; the D gene is possibly TRBD2 (5 bases). CDR1 and CDR2 (germline): SQVTM, ANQGSEA. The CDR3 spans 14 residues. Trimming took 7 bases from V and 2 from J, leaving 18 bases between them. CDR3 in amino acids: CSGALAGPPYEQYF. The CDR3 DNA follows: TGCAGCGGAGCTTTGGCGGGCCCGCCCTACGAGCAGTACTTC.

This clonotype was recorded a few times. The chain recombines TRBV29-1 with TRBJ1-5, with D unclear. Trimming took 6 bases from V and 5 from J, leaving 11 bases between them. CDR1 and CDR2 from the germline V gene are SQVTM and ANQGSEA. This CDR3 contains 12 residues. The CDR3 sequence is CSVGQEHQPQHF. CDR3 in DNA: TGCAGCGTGGGCCAAGAACATCAGCCCCAGCATTTT.

This clonotype was counted between two and nine times. The chain combines TRBV5-5 with TRBJ2-7; 12 bases align to TRBD2. The J call may be incorrect, as the DNA end agrees better with TRBJ2-5. The CDR3 spans 16 residues. Germline V gives CDR1 SGHKS, CDR2 YYEKEE (reference sequence). CDR3: CASSLGLAGAGETQYF. CDR3 DNA sequence: TGTGCCAGCAGCTTGGGACTAGCGGGGGCGGGGGAGACCCAGTACTTC.

V and J are TRBV29-1 and TRBJ1-2; 10 nucleotides agree with TRBD1. V trimming: 3 bases; J trimming: 5 bases; junction bases outside the gene matches: 9. The CDR3 sequence is 15 residues long. Germline CDR1 is SQVTM and CDR2 is ANQGSEA. The DNA for the CDR3 is TGCAGCGTTGAGCGGCGGACAGGGGGATTATATGGCTACACCTTC. Translation gives CSVERRTGGLYGYTF.

V and J are TRBV12-3 or TRBV12-4 and TRBJ2-1, with 13 nucleotides matching TRBD2. The CDR3 runs 15 residues. V dropped 6 bases and J dropped 9; count of bases not matched to a gene: 8. The CDR3 sequence: CASSRTSGGASEQFF. In nucleotides, the CDR3 is TGTGCCAGCAGCCGCACTAGCGGGGGGGCCAGTGAGCAGTTCTTC.

The gene calls are TRBV20-1 and TRBJ2-4; a possible D gene is TRBD1 (6 bases). The tail of the sequence fits TRBJ2-5 better, so the J call may be wrong. The length of the CDR3 is 16 residues. Germline CDR1 is DFQATT and CDR2 is SNEGSKA (reference sequence). The CDR3 region has the DNA TGCAGTGCTAGAGCTGGGTGGGGGCACGAACAAGAGACCCAGTACTTC. Amino acids: CSARAGWGHEQETQYF.

The chain uses TRBV4-1 and TRBJ2-4; 8 nucleotides match TRBD1. The closer fit of TRBJ2-7 to the DNA end suggests the J call may be wrong. Germline loops: CDR1 MGHRA, CDR2 YSYEKL. The CDR3 covers 15 residues. This CDR3 is CASSQVRDRKNEQYF. In DNA form, the CDR3 reads TGCGCCAGCAGCCAAGTTCGGGACAGGAAAAACGAGCAGTACTTC.

The chain employs TRBV3-1 and TRBJ1-4, with D tentatively TRBD1 (5 bases). In germline, CDR1 is LGHDT, CDR2 YNNKEL (reference sequence). This CDR3 region has 15 residues. V lost 0 bases and J 7 bases, leaving 12 bases between the germline ends. The CDR3 loop is CASSQEGQGGEKLFF. The CDR3 nucleotides are TGTGCCAGCAGCCAAGAAGGGCAGGGAGGTGAAAAACTGTTTTTT.

The chain couples TRBV4-1 to TRBJ1-5, with D possibly being TRBD1 (5 bases). Trimming took off 3 bases at V and 6 bases at J, with 18 bases between the two ends. The CDR3 contains 16 residues. CDR1 and CDR2 (germline): MGHRA, YSYEKL. CDR3 DNA sequence: TGCGCCAGCAGCCAGCCCACCGGGCCTAGGGGTCAGCCCCAGCATTTT. Amino acids: CASSQPTGPRGQPQHF.